This T cell receptor beta chain was identified during a study of cytomegalovirus exposure and HLA in healthy donors. V was clipped by 6 bases and J by 1 base, with 11 bases between them. Looked up from germline, CDR1 is MNHEY and CDR2 is SVGAGI. The CDR3 totals 14 residues. The PCR had 60 Vbeta and 13 Jbeta primers. Clones were read by immunoSEQ multiplex PCR, and TCRdb kept only the in-frame ones, dropping some. The repertoire includes about 100,000 clones, approximately 75% of them detected once, and 2.5% to 3.5% sits in the top ten. The sequence came from a female donor in good health and CMV-seropositive. Sequenced sample: PBMCs. V and J are TRBV6-5 and TRBJ2-3; D is unclear. This CDR3 is CASSMALGTDTQYF. The CDR3 nucleotides are TGTGCCAGCAGCATGGCTTTGGGCACAGATACGCAGTATTTT.